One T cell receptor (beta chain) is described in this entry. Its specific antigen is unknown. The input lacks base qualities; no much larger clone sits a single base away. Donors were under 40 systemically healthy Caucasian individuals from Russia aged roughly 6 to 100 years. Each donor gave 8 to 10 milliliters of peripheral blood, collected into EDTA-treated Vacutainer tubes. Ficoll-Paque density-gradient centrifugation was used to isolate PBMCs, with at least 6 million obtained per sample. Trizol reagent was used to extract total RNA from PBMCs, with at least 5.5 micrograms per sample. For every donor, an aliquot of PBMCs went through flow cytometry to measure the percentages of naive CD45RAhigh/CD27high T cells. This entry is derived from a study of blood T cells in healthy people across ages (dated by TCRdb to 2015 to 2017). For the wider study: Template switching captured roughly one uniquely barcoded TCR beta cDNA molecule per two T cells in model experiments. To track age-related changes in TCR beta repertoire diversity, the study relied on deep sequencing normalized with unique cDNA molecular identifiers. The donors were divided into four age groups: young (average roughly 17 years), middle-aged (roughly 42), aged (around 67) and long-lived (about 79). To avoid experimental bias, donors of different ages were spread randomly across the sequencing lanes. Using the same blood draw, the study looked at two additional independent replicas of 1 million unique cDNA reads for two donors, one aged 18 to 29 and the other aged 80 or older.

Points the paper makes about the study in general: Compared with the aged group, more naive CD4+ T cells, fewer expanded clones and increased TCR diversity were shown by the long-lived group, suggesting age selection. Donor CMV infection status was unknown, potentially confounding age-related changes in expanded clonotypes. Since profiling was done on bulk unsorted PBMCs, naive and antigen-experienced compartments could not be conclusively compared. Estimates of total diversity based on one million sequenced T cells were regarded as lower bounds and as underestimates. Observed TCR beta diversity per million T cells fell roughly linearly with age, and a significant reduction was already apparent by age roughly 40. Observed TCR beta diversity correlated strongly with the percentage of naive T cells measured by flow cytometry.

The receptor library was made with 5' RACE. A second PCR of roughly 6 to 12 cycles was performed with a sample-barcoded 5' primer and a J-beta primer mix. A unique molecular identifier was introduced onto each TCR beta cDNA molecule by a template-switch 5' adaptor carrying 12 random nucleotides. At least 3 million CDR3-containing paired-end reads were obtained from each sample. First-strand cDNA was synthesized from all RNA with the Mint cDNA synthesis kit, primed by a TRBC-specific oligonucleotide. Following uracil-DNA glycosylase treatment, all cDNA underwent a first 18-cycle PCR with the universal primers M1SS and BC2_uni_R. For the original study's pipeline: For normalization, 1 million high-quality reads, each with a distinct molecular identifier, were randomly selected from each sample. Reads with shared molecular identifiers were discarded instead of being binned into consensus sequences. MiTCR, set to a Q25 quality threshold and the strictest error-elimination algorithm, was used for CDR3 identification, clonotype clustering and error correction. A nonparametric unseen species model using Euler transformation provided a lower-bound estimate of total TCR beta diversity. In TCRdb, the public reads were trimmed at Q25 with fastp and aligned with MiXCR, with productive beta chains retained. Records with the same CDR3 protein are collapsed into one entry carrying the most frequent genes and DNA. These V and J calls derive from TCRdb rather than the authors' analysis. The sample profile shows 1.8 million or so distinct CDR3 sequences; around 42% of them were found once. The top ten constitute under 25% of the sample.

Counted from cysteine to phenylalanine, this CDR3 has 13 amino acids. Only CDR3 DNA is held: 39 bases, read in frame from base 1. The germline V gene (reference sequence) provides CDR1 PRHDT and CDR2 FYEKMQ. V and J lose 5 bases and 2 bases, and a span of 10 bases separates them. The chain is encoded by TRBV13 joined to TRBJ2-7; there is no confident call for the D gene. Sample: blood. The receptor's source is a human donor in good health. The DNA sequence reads TGTGCCAGCAGCCTTCACTATACCTACGAGCAGTACTTC. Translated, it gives CASSLHYTYEQYF.